The present entry profiles one TCR beta chain with its context. The CDR3 sequence is 13 residues long. Germline assignment: CDR1 DFQATT and CDR2 SNEGSKA (reference sequence). Deletions cut 1 base from V and 4 bases from J, with 10 bases between. The data were taken from a study of identical twins. TCRdb reanalysed the 5' RACE reads using MiXCR and keeps one entry per CDR3 protein. The sample includes 450,000 to 650,000 distinct CDR3 sequences, about 16% seen only once; the top ten take around 0.4%. This sample also appeared in a second study, on yellow fever vaccine responses in identical twins.

The chain has TRBV20-1 and TRBJ2-5, with D perhaps TRBD2 (5 bases). This receptor was taken from a woman between 18 and 29 years old in good health. The sequenced material came from CD4+ T cells sorted from blood. CDR3 sequence reads: CSARVDSAETQYF. CDR3 nucleotides: TGCAGTGCTAGAGTGGATAGCGCAGAGACCCAGTACTTC.